This T cell receptor (beta chain) was documented in a study of blood T cell repertoires in COVID-19. Study-level background: The United States, Italy and Spain were the sources of the acute and convalescent COVID-19 samples. PBMCs, B-cell-depleted T cells, or T cells provided the cDNA or gDNA that made up the material.

The V segment lost 6 bases and the J segment 9 bases; nucleotides outside the gene matches: 9. CDR3 size: 14 residues. The germline V gene encodes CDR1 ENHRY and CDR2 SYGVKD. As originally analysed: Amplification with reference gene primers provided the estimates of nucleated cell counts. Assay used: immunoSEQ multiplex PCR; TCRdb lists only in-frame clones, some missing. The D gene and trimming were derived from the DNA, and the V and J assignments and clone size from that table. The table shows around 81,000 clones, with 70% to 90% occurring only once. The chain combines TRBV10-3 with TRBJ2-1; TRBD1 agrees at 9 bases. Sequenced material: peripheral blood. This receptor was identified in a woman of 80 years or more with acute or convalescent COVID-19. The CDR3 DNA follows: TGTGCCATCAGAGGGACAGGGACCCCCGGTGAGCAGTTCTTC. This encodes CAIRGTGTPGEQFF.